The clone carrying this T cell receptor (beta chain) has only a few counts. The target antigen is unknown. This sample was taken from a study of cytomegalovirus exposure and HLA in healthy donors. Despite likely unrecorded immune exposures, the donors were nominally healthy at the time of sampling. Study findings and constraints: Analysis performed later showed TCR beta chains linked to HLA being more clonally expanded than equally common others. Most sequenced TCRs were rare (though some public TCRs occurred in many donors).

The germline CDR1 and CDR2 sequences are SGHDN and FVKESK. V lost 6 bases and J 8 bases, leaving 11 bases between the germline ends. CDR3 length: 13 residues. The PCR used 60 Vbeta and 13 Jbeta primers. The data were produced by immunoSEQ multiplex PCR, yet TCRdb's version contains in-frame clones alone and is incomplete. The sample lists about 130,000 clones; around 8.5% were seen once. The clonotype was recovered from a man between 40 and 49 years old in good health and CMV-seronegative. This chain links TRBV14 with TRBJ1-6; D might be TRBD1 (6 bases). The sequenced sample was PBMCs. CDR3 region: CASRGGAYSPLHF. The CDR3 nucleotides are TGTGCCAGCAGGGGGGGGGCCTATTCACCCCTCCACTTT. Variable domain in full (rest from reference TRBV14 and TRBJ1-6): EAGVTQFPSHSVIEKGQTVTLRCDPISGHDNLYWYRRVMGKEIKFLLHFVKESKQDESGMPNNRFLAERTGGTYSTLKVQPAELEDSGVYFCASRGGAYSPLHFGNGTRLTVT.